The 5 T cell receptor beta chains given below trace back to one sample, sequenced in a study of STAT3 mutations in large granular lymphocyte leukemia. Regarding the study as a whole: Every T-cell large granular lymphocyte leukemia patient had at least one immunodominant TCR beta clonotype.

The antigens for these receptors are not known. The repertoire was sequenced with immunoSEQ multiplex PCR; TCRdb's copy has only in-frame clones and lacks some. The sample holds 30,000 to 45,000 clones; roughly 90% are singletons and the top ten take 0.43%. The specimen sequenced was PBMCs. Every receptor here comes from a human donor with T large granular lymphocyte leukemia. Some clones in this sample may be carry-over from other donors' samples.

The chain carries TRBV6-6 and TRBJ2-7; no definite D call. Trimming pared 2 bases from V and 6 bases from J, leaving 8 bases between. The CDR3 loop spans 12 amino acids. Germline V gene lookup returns CDR1 MNHNY and CDR2 SVGAGI (reference sequence). As DNA, the CDR3 is TGTGCCAGCAGTTACGGGTTGAGCGAGCAGTACGTC. Translation: CASSYGLSEQYV.

V is TRBV10-2 and J is TRBJ1-3; D ambiguous. This CDR3 is 12 amino acids long. The V end was cut by 4 bases, the J end by 4 bases, with 5 bases between. Looked up from germline, CDR1 is WSHSY and CDR2 is SAAADI. CDR3 amino acids: CASSASGNTIYF. The CDR3 DNA is TGCGCCAGCAGTGCTAGCGGAAACACCATATATTTT.

The chain carries TRBV30 and TRBJ1-5, with 8 bases aligning to TRBD1. The V gene end was trimmed by 0 bases and the J gene end by 4 bases; junction bases not matched to a gene: 8. The CDR3 is 16 residues long. Germline V CDR1 and CDR2: GTSNPN, SVGIG (reference sequence). CDR3 DNA sequence: TGTGCCTGGAGTGTACGGGGCAGGGGGCGGAATCAGCCCCAGCATTTT. This translates into CAWSVRGRGRNQPQHF.

The rearrangement links TRBV4-1 to TRBJ2-1; D gene unclear. CDR3 length: 16 amino acids. Germline CDR1 MGHRA, CDR2 YSYEKL. V was cut by 0 bases and J by 5 bases, with 14 bases left in between. The DNA of the CDR3 is TGCGCCAGCAGCCAAGAACGGCTAGGAACAAACAATGAGCAGTTCTTC. It is translated as CASSQERLGTNNEQFF.

The chain joins TRBV18 to TRBJ2-2; no clear D. Trimming pared 3 bases from V and 2 bases from J, leaving 1 base between. The CDR3 is 12 amino acids. Germline V CDR1 and CDR2: KGHSH, LQKENI. The CDR3 region is CASSPNTGELFF. The DNA of the CDR3 is TGTGCCAGCTCACCTAACACCGGGGAGCTGTTTTTT.